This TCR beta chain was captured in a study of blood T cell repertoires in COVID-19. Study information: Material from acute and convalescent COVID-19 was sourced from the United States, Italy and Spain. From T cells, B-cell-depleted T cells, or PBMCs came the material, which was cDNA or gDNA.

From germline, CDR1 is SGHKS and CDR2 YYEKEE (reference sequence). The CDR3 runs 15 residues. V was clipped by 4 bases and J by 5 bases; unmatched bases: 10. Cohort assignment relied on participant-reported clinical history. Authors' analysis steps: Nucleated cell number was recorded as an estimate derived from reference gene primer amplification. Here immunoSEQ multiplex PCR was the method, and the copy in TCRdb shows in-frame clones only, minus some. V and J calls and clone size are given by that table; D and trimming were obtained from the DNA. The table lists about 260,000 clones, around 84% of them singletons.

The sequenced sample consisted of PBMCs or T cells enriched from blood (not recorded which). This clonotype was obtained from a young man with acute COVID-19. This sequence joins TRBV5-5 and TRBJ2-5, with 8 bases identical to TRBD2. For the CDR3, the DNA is TGTGCCAGCAGCCCGGGGGGGGGAGCTAGTGAGACCCAGTACTTC. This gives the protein CASSPGGGASETQYF.